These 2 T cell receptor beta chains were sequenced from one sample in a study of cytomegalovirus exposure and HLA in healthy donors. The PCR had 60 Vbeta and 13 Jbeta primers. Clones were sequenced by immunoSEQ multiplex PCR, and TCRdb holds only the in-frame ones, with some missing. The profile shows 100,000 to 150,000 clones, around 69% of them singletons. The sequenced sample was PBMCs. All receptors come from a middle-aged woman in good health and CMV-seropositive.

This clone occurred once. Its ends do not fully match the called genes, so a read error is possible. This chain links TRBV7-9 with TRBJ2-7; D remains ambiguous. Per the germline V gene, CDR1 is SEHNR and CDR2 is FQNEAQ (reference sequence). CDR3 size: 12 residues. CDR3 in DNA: TGTTCCAGCAGCTTAGGGCCCACCGAGCAGTACTTC. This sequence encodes CSSSLGPTEQYF.

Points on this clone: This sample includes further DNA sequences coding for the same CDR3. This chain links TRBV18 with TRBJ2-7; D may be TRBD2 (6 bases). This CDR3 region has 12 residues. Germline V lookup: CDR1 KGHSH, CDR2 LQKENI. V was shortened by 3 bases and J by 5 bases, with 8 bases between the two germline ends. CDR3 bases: TGTGCCAGCTCACCGGGGGGTGACGAGCAGTACTTC. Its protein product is CASSPGGDEQYF. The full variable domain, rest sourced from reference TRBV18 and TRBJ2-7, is NAGVMQNPRHLVRRRGQEARLRCSPMKGHSHVYWYRQLPEEGLKFMVYLQKENIIDESGMPKERFSAEFPKEGPSILRIQQVVRGDSAAYFCASSPGGDEQYFGPGTRLTVT.